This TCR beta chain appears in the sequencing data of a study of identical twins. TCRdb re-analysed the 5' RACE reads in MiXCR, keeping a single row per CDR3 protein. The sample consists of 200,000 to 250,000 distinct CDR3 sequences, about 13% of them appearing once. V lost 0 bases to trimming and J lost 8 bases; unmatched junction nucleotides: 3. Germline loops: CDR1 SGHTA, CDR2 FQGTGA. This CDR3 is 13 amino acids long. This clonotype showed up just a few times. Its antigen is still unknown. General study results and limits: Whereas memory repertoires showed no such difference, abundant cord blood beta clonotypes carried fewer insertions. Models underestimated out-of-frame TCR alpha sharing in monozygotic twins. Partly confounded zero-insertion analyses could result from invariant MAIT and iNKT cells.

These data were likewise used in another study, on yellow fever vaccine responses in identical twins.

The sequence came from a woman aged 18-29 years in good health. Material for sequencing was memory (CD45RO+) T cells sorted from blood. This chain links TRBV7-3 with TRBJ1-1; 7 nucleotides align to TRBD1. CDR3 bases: TGTGCCAGCAGCTTAACCACAGGGGTCGAAGCTTTCTTT. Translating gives CASSLTTGVEAFF. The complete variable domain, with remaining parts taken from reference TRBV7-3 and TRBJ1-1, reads GAGVSQTPSNKVTEKGKYVELRCDPISGHTALYWYRQSLGQGPEFLIYFQGTGAADDSGLPNDRFFAVRPEGSVSTLKIQRTERGDSAVYLCASSLTTGVEAFFGQGTRLTVV.